These 22 T cell receptor beta chains share one sample of origin, sequenced in a study of CD8 T cells in Susac syndrome. When the RNA was reverse transcribed, random hexamers were used with an input of roughly 0.45 to 1 ug. MiXCR was run by TCRdb on the immunoSEQ multiplex PCR reads, yielding one entry per CDR3 protein. The data show around 130,000 distinct CDR3 sequences, over 80% seen once. The sample comprised CD8+ T cells from PBMCs. These receptors all stem from a human donor with multiple sclerosis.

This clonotype appeared once. V is TRBV5-6 and J is TRBJ2-3; D call uncertain. Between the trimmed V and J ends, which lost 5 bases and 3 bases, there was a span of 10 bases. CDR3 length: 13 residues. The V gene's germline CDR1 is SGHDT and CDR2 YYEEEE. In nucleotides, the CDR3 is TGTGCCAGCAGGGCGGCCCGGACAGATACGCAGTATTTT. Amino acid sequence: CASRAARTDTQYF.

The chain joins TRBV10-3 to TRBJ1-1; 11 bases map to TRBD1. This CDR3 spans 14 amino acids. From germline, CDR1 is ENHRY and CDR2 SYGVKD. Trimming at V came to 7 bases and at J to 5 bases, leaving 6 bases not matched to a gene. This CDR3 is CAITFRDRGTEAFF. CDR3 nucleotide sequence: TGTGCCATCACGTTCCGGGACAGGGGGACTGAAGCTTTCTTT.

This clonotype showed up just once. V gene TRBV3-1 combines with J gene TRBJ1-2, with TRBD1 matching over 11 bases. V was clipped by 4 bases and J by 8 bases; unmatched bases: 3. The length of the CDR3 is 13 residues. Germline assignment: CDR1 LGHDT and CDR2 YNNKEL (reference sequence). The CDR3 spells CASSRDRGYGYTF. In DNA, the CDR3 is TGTGCCAGCAGCCGGGACAGGGGGTACGGCTACACCTTC.

The chain employs TRBV27 and TRBJ1-2, with 7 bases identical to TRBD1. Germline trimming cut 4 bases from V and 3 bases from J; bases unmatched to any gene: 11. The CDR3 is 16 residues long. Germline assignment: CDR1 MNHEY and CDR2 SMNVEV (reference sequence). The CDR3 DNA reads TGTGCCAGCAGTTCATTAGGACAGGCTTTCTACTATGGCTACACCTTC. Translating gives CASSSLGQAFYYGYTF.

The rearrangement links TRBV5-8 to TRBJ2-7; 8 nucleotides match TRBD2. This CDR3 has 15 residues. V lost 7 bases, J lost 7 bases, and 16 bases stayed unmatched. Looked up from germline, CDR1 is SGHTS and CDR2 is YDEGEE. For the CDR3, the DNA is TGTGCCAGCTTCGATAAGGCGGGAGGCCCGTGGGAGCAGTACTTC. Protein product: CASFDKAGGPWEQYF.

This clonotype was picked up a small number of times. The chain employs TRBV7-9 and TRBJ1-2, with TRBD1 as a possible D gene (6 bases). The CDR3 has 12 residues. V lost 2 bases and J 6 bases, leaving 7 bases between the germline ends. Germline V CDR1 and CDR2: SEHNR, FQNEAQ (reference sequence). In DNA, the CDR3 is TGTGCCAGCAGCTTACAGGGGAATGGCTACACCTTC. Translating it yields CASSLQGNGYTF.

The chain recombines TRBV5-1 with TRBJ2-7, with D tentatively TRBD1 or TRBD2 (5 bases each). From germline, CDR1 is SGHRS and CDR2 YFSETQ. The CDR3 is 15 amino acids. Trimming cost V 1 base and J 4 bases, with 15 bases left between them. CDR3 sequence reads: CASSLLPGDGYEQYV. As DNA, the CDR3 is TGCGCCAGCAGCTTGCTCCCTGGGGACGGGTACGAGCAGTACGTC.

This clonotype has just a few counts. This chain joins TRBV11-1 and TRBJ2-1, with D unclear. There are 13 residues in the CDR3. With 1 base removed from V and 15 bases from J, the gap between germline ends came to 16 bases. The germline V gene has CDR1 SGHAT and CDR2 FQDESV (reference sequence). CDR3 sequence: CASSLDSPDPAFF. As DNA, the CDR3 is TGTGCCAGCAGCTTAGATTCCCCGGACCCTGCGTTCTTC.

The chain joins TRBV7-9 to TRBJ1-1, with D maybe TRBD1 (6 bases). The CDR3 totals 12 residues. The V end lost 2 bases, the J end lost 11 bases, and 12 bases lay between the germline ends. Germline assignment: CDR1 SEHNR and CDR2 FQNEAQ (reference sequence). CDR3 sequence (DNA): TGTGCCAGCAGCTTAACAGGGTATGGTGCTTTCTTT. It codes for CASSLTGYGAFF.

The chain recombines TRBV7-9 with TRBJ1-5, with D tentatively TRBD1 (6 bases). CDR3 size: 16 residues. V was clipped by 4 bases and J by 2 bases, with 15 bases between them. From germline, CDR1 is SEHNR and CDR2 FQNEAQ (reference sequence). CDR3 nucleotide sequence: TGTGCCAGCAGCTCTTCCCTGACAGGACGCAATCAGCCCCAGCATTTT. Translated, it gives CASSSSLTGRNQPQHF.

This clonotype was detected only a few times. This chain uses TRBV7-2 with TRBJ1-1; no reliable D call. The CDR3 extends over 10 amino acids. Germline loops: CDR1 SGHTA, CDR2 FQGNSA. V shed 3 bases and J shed 11 bases, with 7 bases lying between them. CDR3 sequence: CASSFTPAFF. In DNA, the CDR3 is TGTGCCAGCAGCTTTACTCCCGCTTTCTTT.

The genes are TRBV29-1 and TRBJ2-2; D call uncertain. V lost 4 bases and J 5 bases, leaving 8 bases between the germline ends. The germline gives CDR1 SQVTM, CDR2 ANQGSEA. The CDR3 is 12 residues long. CDR3 coding DNA: TGCAGCGTTGGTTATCCGACCGGGGAGCTGTTTTTT. This gives the protein CSVGYPTGELFF.

The chain joins TRBV7-9 to TRBJ1-4; the D gene is possibly TRBD1 (5 bases). Trimming took off 4 bases at V and 9 bases at J, with 12 bases between the two ends. The V gene's germline CDR1 is SEHNR and CDR2 FQNEAQ (reference sequence). The CDR3 totals 13 residues. The CDR3 spells CASSSPGTKKLFF. For the CDR3, the DNA is TGTGCCAGCAGCTCCCCCGGGACGAAAAAACTGTTTTTT.

The chain carries TRBV28 and TRBJ2-7; D perhaps matches TRBD1 (6 bases). V was shortened by 2 bases and J by 3 bases, with 11 bases between the two germline ends. In germline, CDR1 is MDHEN, CDR2 SYDVKM. There are 14 residues in the CDR3. CDR3 coding DNA: TGTGCCAGCAGTTTAGTCGGCAGGGGCTACGAGCAGTACTTC. This sequence encodes CASSLVGRGYEQYF.

This chain uses TRBV29-1 with TRBJ1-2; the D is unclear. The V gene lost 3 bases and the J gene lost 4 bases, with 15 bases spanning the gap. CDR3 size: 14 residues. Germline V gene data show CDR1 as SQVTM and CDR2 as ANQGSEA. CDR3 protein: CSVDIGRSAYGYTF. The CDR3 DNA follows: TGCAGCGTTGATATCGGCAGGAGCGCCTATGGCTACACCTTC.

This clonotype was seen more than once but under ten times. The J gene is TRBJ2-1, the V gene TRBV5-4; maybe TRBD2 (6 bases). V was clipped by 2 bases and J by 9 bases, with 18 bases between them. CDR1 and CDR2 from the germline V gene are SGHNT and YYREEE (reference sequence). This CDR3 is built from 15 residues. CDR3 protein: CASSFGTGVRTEQFF. The CDR3 DNA sequence: TGTGCCAGCAGCTTCGGGACGGGAGTGAGGACTGAGCAGTTCTTC.

A single count supports this clonotype. This chain uses TRBV5-1 with TRBJ2-1, with TRBD1 matching 8 bases. V was clipped by 4 bases and J by 8 bases; unmatched bases: 8. CDR1 SGHRS and CDR2 YFSETQ come from the germline V gene. The CDR3 loop spans 14 amino acids. The chain's CDR3 is CASSPGQGFYEQFF. CDR3 nucleotide sequence: TGCGCCAGCAGCCCTGGACAGGGTTTTTATGAGCAGTTCTTC.

The V and J genes are TRBV29-1 and TRBJ2-1; D call uncertain. There are 12 residues in the CDR3. Germline assignment: CDR1 SQVTM and CDR2 ANQGSEA. V shed 3 bases and J shed 5 bases, with 8 bases lying between them. The CDR3 here is CSVERSNNEQFF. The CDR3 DNA is TGCAGCGTTGAGCGCTCTAACAATGAGCAGTTCTTC.

The genes are TRBV25-1 and TRBJ1-2; 8 nucleotides line up with TRBD1. This CDR3 comprises 16 residues. Germline-derived CDR1 and CDR2 are MGHDK and SYGVNS. With V trimmed by 2 bases and J by 6 bases, 11 bases remained unmatched. CDR3 sequence: CASSETDREVTHGYTF. The DNA of the CDR3 is TGTGCCAGCAGTGAAACGGACAGGGAAGTGACTCATGGCTACACCTTC.

The genes are TRBV29-1 and TRBJ2-5, with 7 bases fitting TRBD2. The CDR3 is made up of 12 amino acids. V shed 7 bases, J shed 2 bases, and the junction held 4 bases outside the gene matches. Per germline, CDR1 SQVTM and CDR2 ANQGSEA. The CDR3 region has the DNA TGCAGCGGAGGAGCGGGGCAAGAGACCCAGTACTTC. Its translation: CSGGAGQETQYF.

The chain carries TRBV5-6 and TRBJ2-6; D possibly corresponds to TRBD1 (5 bases). The germline V and J ends were trimmed by 2 bases and 6 bases, with 12 bases remaining between them. The CDR3 totals 15 residues. The germline gives CDR1 SGHDT, CDR2 YYEEEE. The CDR3 loop is CASSFLQGTANVLTF. CDR3 coding DNA: TGTGCCAGCAGCTTTCTCCAGGGAACGGCCAACGTCCTGACTTTC.

The chain joins TRBV6-5 to TRBJ2-3; D is undetermined. The V and J ends lost 1 base and 0 bases respectively, with 8 bases between them. Per the germline V gene, CDR1 is MNHEY and CDR2 is SVGAGI. The CDR3 contains 15 residues. The CDR3 loop is CASSYLQPSTDTQYF. The CDR3 region has the DNA TGTGCCAGCAGTTACTTGCAGCCAAGCACAGATACGCAGTATTTT.